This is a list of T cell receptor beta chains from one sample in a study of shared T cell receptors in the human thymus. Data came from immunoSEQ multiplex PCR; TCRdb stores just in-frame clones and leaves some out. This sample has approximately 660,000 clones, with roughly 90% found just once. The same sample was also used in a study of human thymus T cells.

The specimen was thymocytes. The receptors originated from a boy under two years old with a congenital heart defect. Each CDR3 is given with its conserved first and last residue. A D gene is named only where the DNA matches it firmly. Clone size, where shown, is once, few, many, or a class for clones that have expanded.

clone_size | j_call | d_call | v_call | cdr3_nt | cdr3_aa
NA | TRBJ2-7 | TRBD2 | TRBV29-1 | TGCAGCGTTGAAGGGGGGACTAGCGGGAACCCCTTTGAGCAGTACTTC | CSVEGGTSGNPFEQYF
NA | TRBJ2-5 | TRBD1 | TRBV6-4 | TGTGCCAGCAGTGACGGGGACAGGGGACGGGAGACCCAGTACTTC | CASSDGDRGRETQYF
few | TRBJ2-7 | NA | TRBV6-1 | TGTGCCAGCCAGAGTGGGGGAGGTGAATCCTACGAGCAGTACTTC | CASQSGGGESYEQYF
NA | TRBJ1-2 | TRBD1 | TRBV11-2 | TGTGCCAGCAGCTCCTGGGGGGACAGGGGTGATGGCTACACCTTC | CASSSWGDRGDGYTF
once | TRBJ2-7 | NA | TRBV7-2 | TGTGCCAGCAGCTTAGACCTTCTGTGGCAGGGTGAAAACGAGCAGTACTTC | CASSLDLLWQGENEQYF
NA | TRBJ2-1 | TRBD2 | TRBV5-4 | TGTGCCAGCAGCTTTCGGCGGACTAGCGGGAGGTACAATGAGCAGTTCTTC | CASSFRRTSGRYNEQFF
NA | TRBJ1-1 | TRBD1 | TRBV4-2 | TGTGCCAGCAGCCAAGATCCCCAAAGAGTGGGACAGGGATTAATGAACACTGAAGCTTTCTTT | CASSQDPQRVGQGLMNTEAFF
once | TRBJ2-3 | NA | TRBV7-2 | TGTGCCAGCAGCTTAAGGGCTAGCCTCACAGATACGCAGTATTTT | CASSLRASLTDTQYF
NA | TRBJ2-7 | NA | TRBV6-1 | TGTGCCAGCAGTGTGCCGGGACACGGCTACGAGCAGTACTTC | CASSVPGHGYEQYF
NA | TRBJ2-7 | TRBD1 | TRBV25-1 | TGTGCCAGCAGTGAATTAGGTGTGGAAGGACAGGGGAGGGACGAGCAGTACTTC | CASSELGVEGQGRDEQYF
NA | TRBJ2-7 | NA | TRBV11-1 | TGTGCCAGCAGCGTCCCTGCTGGGGCGCTAACCTACGAGCAGTACTTC | CASSVPAGALTYEQYF
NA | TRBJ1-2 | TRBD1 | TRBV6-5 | TGTGCCAGCAGTTACCTCGAAGACAGGGTTAATGGCTACACCTTC | CASSYLEDRVNGYTF
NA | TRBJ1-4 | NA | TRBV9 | TGTGCCAGCAGCGTGGTACAGGTGGGAGAAAAACTGTTTTTT | CASSVVQVGEKLFF
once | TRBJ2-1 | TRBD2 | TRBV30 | TGTGCCTGGAGTGTACCCCTCCCGGGAGGGGACAATGAGCAGTTCTTC | CAWSVPLPGGDNEQFF
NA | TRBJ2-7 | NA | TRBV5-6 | TGTGCCAGCAGCTTGGCAGGGCAGAGGTACGAGCAGTACTTC | CASSLAGQRYEQYF